The 31 T cell receptor beta chains in this list originate from one sample, sequenced in a study of shared clonotypes between healthy human individuals. Some clones are missing from TCRdb's copy, which holds only in-frame ones; the method was immunoSEQ multiplex PCR. The sample includes about 2.5 million clones, just under 95% of them seen just once. The sample was naive CD4+ T cells from PBMCs. Indicated subset: CD45RA+ positively selected. Receptors originate from a young man in good health. Some clones in this sample may be carry-over from other donors' samples.

The gene calls are TRBV6-4 and TRBJ2-2; 7 bases agree with TRBD2. V lost 2 bases and J lost 1; bases outside the gene matches: 10. Germline V gives CDR1 MRHNA, CDR2 SNTAGT. CDR3 length: 18 amino acids. The CDR3 DNA reads as TGTGCCAGCAGTGACCGAGGGGCCGAGCGGGAGAACACCGGGGAGCTGTTTTTT. This encodes CASSDRGAERENTGELFF.

This clone has a single count. The rearrangement uses TRBV7-8 and TRBJ1-1, with a possible D match to TRBD1 (5 bases). The CDR3 is 16 residues long. Germline CDR1 reads SGHVS; CDR2 reads FQNEAQ. Trimming took 2 bases from V and 4 from J, leaving 17 bases between them. CDR3 coding DNA: TGTGCCAGCAGCTTAAGCAGGGAATCGGGTTTCACTGAAGCTTTCTTT. It encodes CASSLSRESGFTEAFF.

This rearrangement joins TRBV27 to TRBJ1-2; perhaps TRBD1 as D (5 bases). The CDR3 has 13 residues. Germline CDR1 is MNHEY and CDR2 is SMNVEV (reference sequence). Between the trimmed V and J ends, which lost 3 bases and 5 bases, there was a span of 10 bases. DNA for the CDR3: TGTGCCAGCAGTTTTTCAGGGACGTATGGCTACACCTTC. Encoded protein: CASSFSGTYGYTF.

The J gene is TRBJ1-6, the V gene TRBV7-6, with D perhaps TRBD1 (6 bases). The V end was cut by 1 base, the J end by 7 bases, with 14 bases between. The CDR3 totals 16 residues. Germline CDR1 SGHVS, CDR2 FNYEAQ. CDR3 nucleotides: TGTGCCAGCAGCTTAGGGGGGCGACAGCCAAATTCACCCCTCCACTTT. This translates into CASSLGGRQPNSPLHF.

The chain is built from TRBV2 and TRBJ1-5; weak D call: TRBD1 (5 bases). The length of the CDR3 is 14 residues. V dropped 5 bases and J dropped 6 bases, with 14 bases sitting between them. CDR1 is SNHLY and CDR2 is FYNNEI in the germline V gene. CDR3 bases: TGTGCCAGCAGTTATCTGGGCCAGGGTCAGCCCCAGCATTTT. Translation gives CASSYLGQGQPQHF.

The chain's CDR3 is CAWSGKTGELFF. CDR3 nucleotides: TGTGCCTGGAGTGGGAAGACCGGGGAGCTGTTTTTT. V usage is TRBV30 and J usage is TRBJ2-2; no definite D call. The germline gives CDR1 GTSNPN, CDR2 SVGIG (reference sequence). The CDR3 is made up of 12 amino acids. Trimming took off 1 base at V and 5 bases at J, with 5 bases between the two ends. Full variable domain (remainder filled in from reference TRBV30 and TRBJ2-2): SQTIHQWPATLVQPVGSPLSLECTVEGTSNPNLYWYRQAAGRGLQLLFYSVGIGQISSEVPQNLSASRPQDRQFILSSKKLLLSDSGFYLCAWSGKTGELFFGEGSRLTVL.

The chain links TRBV5-1 to TRBJ1-2; no clear D gene. Per the germline V gene, CDR1 is SGHRS and CDR2 is YFSETQ. Trimming left V 5 bases short and J 4 bases short, with 15 bases between. The CDR3 extends over 14 amino acids. CDR3 coding DNA: TGCGCCAGCAGGCGTACCGGGGTTACCTATGGCTACACCTTC. This gives the protein CASRRTGVTYGYTF.

This clone was counted once. This sequence joins TRBV19 and TRBJ2-5, with 9 bases matching TRBD2. Per the germline V gene, CDR1 is LNHDA and CDR2 is SQIVND (reference sequence). V was clipped by 4 bases and J by 5 bases; unmatched bases: 14. The CDR3 contains 17 residues. The CDR3 DNA reads TGTGCCAGTAGTACCCCAATCCGCGGGAGGGCCGTGGAGACCCAGTACTTC. Translating it yields CASSTPIRGRAVETQYF.

This chain uses TRBV21-1 with TRBJ2-7; whether TRBD2, the table's D call, matches the DNA was not checked. TRBV21-1 corresponds to a pseudogene. The CDR3 spans 19 residues. The CDR3 DNA reads as TGTGCCAGCAGCAAAGCGCGGTGGCTAGCGGGAGGCCCGCCCTACGAGCAGTACTTC. Protein product: CASSKARWLAGGPPYEQYF.

The chain uses TRBV18 and TRBJ1-1; no firm D call. Trimming left V 1 base short and J 4 bases short, with 13 bases between. The CDR3 consists of 15 residues. In germline, CDR1 is KGHSH, CDR2 LQKENI. The CDR3 loop reads CASSPRDDPRTEAFF. CDR3 DNA sequence: TGTGCCAGCTCACCACGCGACGACCCACGCACTGAAGCTTTCTTT.

The V call is TRBV6-6, the J call TRBJ2-3, with TRBD1 matching 7 bases. The CDR3 consists of 15 residues. J lost 0 bases, V lost 7 bases, and 7 bases had no gene match. Looked up from germline, CDR1 is MNHNY and CDR2 is SVGAGI (reference sequence). The CDR3 reads CASKAGTASTDTQYF. DNA of the CDR3: TGTGCCAGCAAAGCCGGGACAGCGAGCACAGATACGCAGTATTTT.

The V and J genes are TRBV5-4 and TRBJ2-5; TRBD2 matches at 8 bases. Germline CDR1 SGHNT, CDR2 YYREEE (reference sequence). The CDR3 extends over 16 amino acids. V shed 4 bases and J 11 bases; nucleotides not matched to a gene: 19. Here the CDR3 reads CASSPGGSSHPTGQYF. CDR3 sequence (DNA): TGTGCCAGCAGCCCGGGAGGGTCCAGTCACCCCACGGGACAGTACTTC. Based on the CDR3 plus reference TRBV5-4 and TRBJ2-5, the full variable domain is ETGVTQSPTHLIKTRGQQVTLRCSSQSGHNTVSWYQQALGQGPQFIFQYYREEENGRGNFPPRFSGLQFPNYSSELNVNALELDDSALYLCASSPGGSSHPTGQYFGPGTRLLVL.

This clone has a single count. The sample holds other DNA sequences that translate to the same CDR3. V is TRBV7-2 and J is TRBJ2-5; D gene unclear. V was trimmed by 6 bases and J by 2 bases, leaving 4 bases between them. The CDR3 has 11 residues. Germline CDR1 reads SGHTA; CDR2 reads FQGNSA. CDR3 residues: CASRSQETQYF. As DNA, the CDR3 is TGTGCCAGCAGGTCACAAGAGACCCAGTACTTC.

The rearrangement links TRBV4-1 to TRBJ1-1; 7 nucleotides agree with TRBD1. Germline loops: CDR1 MGHRA, CDR2 YSYEKL. Losses at the gene ends were 2 bases for V and 6 bases for J; bases not matched to a gene: 6. This CDR3 is built from 14 residues. The CDR3 DNA reads TGCGCCAGCAGCCAACCAGACAGGGTTTCTGAAGCTTTCTTT. This translates into CASSQPDRVSEAFF.

The chain joins TRBV5-1 to TRBJ2-2; the match to TRBD2 covers 10 bases. The ends lost 5 bases at V and 4 bases at J; junction bases unmatched: 5. From germline, CDR1 is SGHRS and CDR2 YFSETQ. This CDR3 has 15 residues. The CDR3 DNA reads as TGCGCCAGCAGGTGGCTAGCGGGAGTCACCGGGGAGCTGTTTTTT. Residues: CASRWLAGVTGELFF.

Worth noting for this clone: The sample carries other DNA sequences with the same CDR3. The rearrangement joins TRBV5-1 to TRBJ2-7; 10 nucleotides line up with TRBD2. This CDR3 spans 13 amino acids. Unmatched junction bases numbered 2, after V lost 3 bases and J lost 5 bases. Germline CDR1 SGHRS, CDR2 YFSETQ. CDR3 loop: CASSSLAGDEQYF. Written as DNA, the CDR3 is TGCGCCAGCAGCTCCCTAGCGGGAGACGAGCAGTACTTC.

This clone is a singleton in its sample. The V gene is TRBV6-6, the J gene TRBJ2-1, with TRBD2 matching 12 bases. The CDR3 has 16 amino acids. With 2 bases clipped from V and 4 bases from J, the junction kept 3 bases outside the gene matches. CDR1 and CDR2 (germline): MNHNY, SVGAGI (reference sequence). This chain's CDR3 is CASSYVTSGRYNEQFF. The CDR3 DNA follows: TGTGCCAGCAGTTACGTGACTAGCGGGAGATACAATGAGCAGTTCTTC.

V is TRBV7-2 and J is TRBJ2-2; 10 bases align to TRBD1. Germline V CDR1 and CDR2: SGHTA, FQGNSA. J was trimmed by 7 bases and V by 6 bases; bases with no gene match: 8. This CDR3 has 15 residues. The CDR3 region has the DNA TGTGCCAGCAGACCGACAGGGGGCAGGCACGGGGAGCTGTTTTTT. Amino acids: CASRPTGGRHGELFF. The entire variable domain, with the rest obtained from reference TRBV7-2 and TRBJ2-2, is as follows: GAGVSQSPSNKVTEKGKDVELRCDPISGHTALYWYRQSLGQGLEFLIYFQGNSAPDKSGLPSDRFSAERTGGSVSTLTIQRTQQEDSAVYLCASRPTGGRHGELFFGEGSRLTVL.

V and J are TRBV7-2 and TRBJ2-5; no clear D. Germline CDR1 SGHTA, CDR2 FQGNSA. CDR3 length: 14 residues. V was shortened by 4 bases and J by 0 bases, with 9 bases between the two germline ends. CDR3 loop: CASSSRPYQETQYF. Here the CDR3 DNA reads TGTGCCAGCAGCTCAAGACCGTACCAAGAGACCCAGTACTTC.

This chain connects TRBV5-1 to TRBJ2-1, with 7 bases lining up with TRBD1. Trimming took 4 bases from V and 9 from J; bases not matched to a gene: 10. This CDR3 is built from 14 residues. Germline CDR1 and CDR2: SGHRS and YFSETQ. The CDR3 DNA reads as TGCGCCAGCAGCCTAGTGACAGGGAAAGTTGAGCAGTTCTTC. Translation gives CASSLVTGKVEQFF.

The J gene is TRBJ2-7, the V gene TRBV5-1; TRBD2 agrees at 10 bases. The CDR3 totals 17 residues. Germline V gene data show CDR1 as SGHRS and CDR2 as YFSETQ. V was pared by 4 bases and J by 2 bases, with 12 bases of the junction left unmatched. The CDR3 bases are TGCGCCAGCAGCCAATCTCCTAGCGGGAGAGGGACCTACGAGCAGTACTTC. Its protein is CASSQSPSGRGTYEQYF.

The chain uses TRBV7-9 and TRBJ2-3; TRBD1 matches 10 bases. Per the germline V gene, CDR1 is SEHNR and CDR2 is FQNEAQ (reference sequence). Trimming took 5 bases from V and 6 from J; bases not matched to a gene: 5. This CDR3 comprises 14 residues. The CDR3 protein is CASSARDRGDTQYF. For the CDR3, the DNA is TGTGCCAGCAGCGCCCGGGACAGGGGTGATACGCAGTATTTT.

The genes are TRBV6-1 and TRBJ2-1; the D gene is possibly TRBD2 (5 bases). The CDR3 is made up of 14 amino acids. Germline V gives CDR1 MNHNS, CDR2 SASEGT. V was cut by 1 base and J by 6 bases, with 10 bases left in between. CDR3 coding DNA: TGTGCCAGCAGTGAAGGGCTAGCTTTCAATGAGCAGTTCTTC. It codes for CASSEGLAFNEQFF.

Notes on this clone: Other DNA sequences from this sample encode an identical CDR3 as well. The chain combines TRBV7-9 with TRBJ1-2; perhaps TRBD1 as D (5 bases). The CDR3 has 12 amino acids. CDR1 and CDR2 from the germline V gene are SEHNR and FQNEAQ (reference sequence). V was pared by 5 bases and J by 8 bases, with 12 bases between. As DNA, the CDR3 is TGTGCCAGCAGCCCAGGAGGGGTCGGCTACACCTTC. Translation gives CASSPGGVGYTF.

The chain carries TRBV2 and TRBJ2-3; 7 bases match TRBD1. After removal of 6 bases from V and 4 bases from J, the junction contained 10 bases not matched to a gene. This CDR3 has 15 residues. From germline, CDR1 is SNHLY and CDR2 FYNNEI. The CDR3 region has the DNA TGTGCCAGCAGCCCAAGACAGGGCGGCGCAGATACGCAGTATTTT. Amino acids: CASSPRQGGADTQYF.

The chain joins TRBV25-1 to TRBJ2-2; 9 nucleotides line up with TRBD2. The CDR3 sequence is 16 residues long. Germline CDR1 is MGHDK and CDR2 is SYGVNS. V shed 6 bases, J shed 0 bases, and the junction held 5 bases outside the gene matches. CDR3 bases: TGTGCCAGCAGCGGGGCGGGAGGGTCGAACACCGGGGAGCTGTTTTTT. This encodes CASSGAGGSNTGELFF.

A remark on this clone: The same CDR3 is also encoded by other DNA sequences in this sample. This chain connects TRBV9 to TRBJ1-2, with D perhaps matching TRBD1 (5 bases). The CDR3 loop spans 15 amino acids. The V gene lost 0 bases and the J gene lost 1 base, with 10 bases spanning the gap. CDR1 and CDR2 from the germline V gene are SGDLS and YYNGEE. CDR3 protein: CASSVGGDLNYGYTF. As DNA, the CDR3 is TGTGCCAGCAGCGTAGGAGGGGATCTTAACTATGGCTACACCTTC.

The chain joins TRBV5-1 to TRBJ1-1; D ambiguous. This CDR3 comprises 14 residues. Trimming took off 6 bases at V and 0 bases at J, with 12 bases between the two ends. Germline lookup yields CDR1 SGHRS and CDR2 YFSETQ. CDR3 nucleotides: TGCGCCAGCACCCTTTTGGACTTGAACACTGAAGCTTTCTTT. Amino acids: CASTLLDLNTEAFF.

The chain carries TRBV19 and TRBJ1-3; TRBD1 agrees at 11 bases. This CDR3 is 15 amino acids long. Germline V CDR1 and CDR2: LNHDA, SQIVND (reference sequence). Trimming cost V 6 bases and J 3 bases; bases outside gene matches: 4. The DNA for the CDR3 is TGTGCCAGTAGGGACAGGGGGCTCCGTGGAAACACCATATATTTT. It codes for CASRDRGLRGNTIYF.

The V call is TRBV28, the J call TRBJ1-1; TRBD1 might be the D (6 bases). CDR1 is MDHEN and CDR2 is SYDVKM in the germline V gene. CDR3 size: 15 residues. Trimming left V 5 bases short and J 4 bases short, with 17 bases between. The CDR3 DNA sequence: TGTGCCAGCAGTCCCCCCCCGTCAGGGGTCACTGAAGCTTTCTTT. Translating gives CASSPPPSGVTEAFF.

Comments on this clone: The germline gene is not matched at one end of the junction; a read error may be the cause. J is TRBJ1-1 and V is TRBV30; a possible D gene is TRBD1 (5 bases). Germline V CDR1 and CDR2: GTSNPN, SVGIG (reference sequence). This CDR3 region has 11 residues. CDR3 nucleotide sequence: TGTGCCTGGAGTGGGAGACAGCTGCTAATCTTT. Translated, it gives CAWSGRQLLIF.